The clone carrying this T cell receptor beta chain was counted ten times or more. The antigen remains unidentified. This sample was included in a study of T-cell reconstitution after alpha-beta-depleted transplantation in children. Points from the study as a whole: Recipient T cells and thymic progenitors that survived were the source of the high TCRbeta diversity seen at day 60 in some patients. Reportedly, roughly two months post-transplant, alpha-beta T cells arose from several hundred expanded graft clones. T-cell counts and diversity were attributed mostly to newly produced T cells one year after transplant.

With 0 bases removed from V and 8 bases from J, the gap between germline ends came to 7 bases. This CDR3 region has 13 residues. Germline CDR1 LGHDT, CDR2 YNNKEL (reference sequence). The authors prepared the TCRbeta library with unique molecular identifiers. MiXCR, applied by TCRdb to the PCR reads, yields one record per CDR3 protein. Found here are some 300,000 distinct CDR3 sequences, over 7% of them singletons; the top ten hold approximately 9.6%. The TCR sequence derives from a female patient aged 2 to 10 who had a stem cell transplant for Fanconi anemia, so the T cells may come from the graft donor. The chain couples TRBV3-1 to TRBJ2-2; D gene unclear. The sequencing used peripheral blood, collected 360 days after TCRalphabeta/CD19-depleted stem cell transplant. CDR3 sequence: CASSQERKGELFF. Here the CDR3 DNA reads TGTGCCAGCAGCCAAGAAAGGAAAGGGGAGCTGTTTTTT.